The 10 T cell receptor beta chains below all came from one sample that was sequenced in a study of T cell changes during pregnancy in multiple sclerosis. The data were produced by immunoSEQ multiplex PCR, yet TCRdb's version contains in-frame clones alone and is incomplete. The top ten hold 1.6% of the sample, which has approximately 100,000 clones, more than 80% seen once. Sequences were derived from peripheral blood, sampled before pregnancy. Receptor source: a female donor with multiple sclerosis, enrolled in a pregnancy study.

The chain combines TRBV9 with TRBJ2-7, with 7 bases identical to TRBD1. This CDR3 contains 15 residues. V lost 0 bases to trimming and J lost 3 bases; unmatched junction nucleotides: 6. Germline V gene data show CDR1 as SGDLS and CDR2 as YYNGEE. Here the CDR3 DNA reads TGTGCCAGCAGCGTAGAGCAGGGGGTAGACTACGAGCAGTACTTC. Its protein product is CASSVEQGVDYEQYF.

The chain combines TRBV4-3 with TRBJ1-2, with D unresolved. Trimming cost V 0 bases and J 8 bases, with 10 bases left between them. The CDR3 contains 13 residues. Germline CDR1 LGHNA, CDR2 YSLEER. The CDR3 DNA sequence: TGCGCCAGCAGCCAAGATGTCCGGGTAGGCTACACCTTC. Protein: CASSQDVRVGYTF.

V is TRBV18 and J is TRBJ2-6; 9 bases agree with TRBD1. Germline CDR1 reads KGHSH; CDR2 reads LQKENI. The CDR3 sequence is 19 residues long. The ends lost 1 base at V and 2 bases at J; junction bases unmatched: 9. CDR3: CASSPLPGQGLPGANVLTF. In DNA form, the CDR3 reads TGTGCCAGCTCACCACTCCCGGGACAGGGCCTCCCTGGGGCCAACGTCCTGACTTTC. Drawing the rest from reference TRBV18 and TRBJ2-6, the complete variable domain is NAGVMQNPRHLVRRRGQEARLRCSPMKGHSHVYWYRQLPEEGLKFMVYLQKENIIDESGMPKERFSAEFPKEGPSILRIQQVVRGDSAAYFCASSPLPGQGLPGANVLTFGAGSRLTVL.

The CDR3, as DNA: TGTGCCAGCAGCAAAGCGGGGGCTAGCGTGAACACCGGGGAGCTGTTTTTT. Amino acids: CASSKAGASVNTGELFF. This sequence joins TRBV5-4 and TRBJ2-2, with 8 bases aligning to TRBD2. Germline loops: CDR1 SGHNT, CDR2 YYREEE (reference sequence). Germline trimming cut 4 bases from V and 1 base from J; bases unmatched to any gene: 9. The CDR3 extends over 17 amino acids.

This chain connects TRBV15 to TRBJ1-2, with TRBD1 matching 8 bases. Unmatched junction bases numbered 13, after V lost 5 bases and J lost 2 bases. CDR1 and CDR2 from the germline V gene are LNHNV and YYDKDF (reference sequence). This CDR3 comprises 17 residues. This CDR3 is CATSGRTGRRSNYGYTF. The CDR3 DNA sequence: TGTGCCACCAGCGGAAGGACAGGGCGCAGGTCCAACTATGGCTACACCTTC.

The genes are TRBV29-1 and TRBJ2-1, with 10 positions matching TRBD2. The CDR3 totals 14 residues. Germline-derived CDR1 and CDR2 are SQVTM and ANQGSEA. Trimming removed 3 bases from V and 8 bases from J; junction bases left unmatched: 7. CDR3 residues: CSVDLGLALDEQFF. CDR3 bases: TGCAGCGTTGACTTGGGACTAGCGCTAGATGAGCAGTTCTTC.

The chain has TRBV7-8 and TRBJ2-6, with 13 bases that match TRBD2. V trimming: 5 bases; J trimming: 0 bases; junction bases outside the gene matches: 4. Germline CDR1 reads SGHVS; CDR2 reads FQNEAQ. This CDR3 spans 18 amino acids. The CDR3 DNA sequence: TGTGCCAGCAGCCCGGGACTAGCGGGATTCTCTGGGGCCAACGTCCTGACTTTC. Amino acids: CASSPGLAGFSGANVLTF. The variable domain in full, with the rest retrieved from reference TRBV7-8 and TRBJ2-6, is GAGVSQSPRYKVAKRGQDVALRCDPISGHVSLFWYQQALGQGPEFLTYFQNEAQLDKSGLPSDRFFAERPEGSVSTLKIQRTQQEDSAVYLCASSPGLAGFSGANVLTFGAGSRLTVL.

The rearrangement uses TRBV11-1 and TRBJ2-2, with TRBD2 matching 8 bases. The V gene's germline CDR1 is SGHAT and CDR2 FQDESV (reference sequence). V shed 10 bases, J shed 6 bases, and the junction held 22 bases outside the gene matches. This CDR3 spans 18 amino acids. The CDR3 here is CAITLGRTLAGGAGELFF. CDR3 sequence (DNA): TGTGCCATCACGCTTGGGAGAACACTGGCCGGGGGGGCCGGGGAGCTGTTTTTT.

The genes are TRBV5-6 and TRBJ1-1; a possible D gene is TRBD1 (6 bases). V was trimmed by 7 bases and J by 5 bases, leaving 15 bases between them. The CDR3 contains 13 residues. Germline loops: CDR1 SGHDT, CDR2 YYEEEE. The CDR3: CASARGAGTEAFF. CDR3 coding DNA: TGTGCCAGCGCCCGGGGGGCCGGGACTGAAGCTTTCTTT. Supplemented by reference TRBV5-6 and TRBJ1-1, the full variable domain reads DAGVTQSPTHLIKTRGQQVTLRCSPKSGHDTVSWYQQALGQGPQFIFQYYEEEERQRGNFPDRFSGHQFPNYSSELNVNALLLGDSALYLCASARGAGTEAFFGQGTRLTVV.

The chain has TRBV5-1 and TRBJ2-5; 9 nucleotides align to TRBD1. The germline V gene has CDR1 SGHRS and CDR2 YFSETQ. This CDR3 region has 17 residues. V shed 2 bases, J shed 0 bases, and the junction held 8 bases outside the gene matches. CDR3 DNA: TGCGCCAGCAGCTTAGCCCGGACAGGGGCGCACCAAGAGACCCAGTACTTC. This translates into CASSLARTGAHQETQYF.